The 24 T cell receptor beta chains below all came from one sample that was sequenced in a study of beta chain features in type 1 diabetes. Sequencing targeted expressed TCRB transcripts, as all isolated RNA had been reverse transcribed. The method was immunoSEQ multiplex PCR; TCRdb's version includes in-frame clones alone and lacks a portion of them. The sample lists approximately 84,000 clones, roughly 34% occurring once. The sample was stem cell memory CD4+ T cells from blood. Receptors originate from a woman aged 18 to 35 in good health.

CDR3 sequence (DNA): TGCGCCAGCAGCTTCACTAGCACGCGCACAGATACGCAGTATTTT. Encoded protein: CASSFTSTRTDTQYF. This rearrangement joins TRBV5-1 to TRBJ2-3; possible D gene TRBD2, 6 bases. The V gene lost 2 bases and the J gene lost 1 base, with 11 bases spanning the gap. Germline CDR1 SGHRS, CDR2 YFSETQ. The CDR3 loop spans 15 amino acids.

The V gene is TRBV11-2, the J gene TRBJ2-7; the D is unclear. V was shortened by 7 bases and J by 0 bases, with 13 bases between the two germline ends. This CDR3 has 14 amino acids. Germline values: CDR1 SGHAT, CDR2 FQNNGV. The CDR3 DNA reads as TGTGCCAGCACCTTTATTGGCAGCTCCTACGAGCAGTACTTC. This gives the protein CASTFIGSSYEQYF. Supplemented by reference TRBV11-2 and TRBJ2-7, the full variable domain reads EAGVAQSPRYKIIEKRQSVAFWCNPISGHATLYWYQQILGQGPKLLIQFQNNGVVDDSQLPKDRFSAERLKGVDSTLKIQPAKLEDSAVYLCASTFIGSSYEQYFGPGTRLTVT.

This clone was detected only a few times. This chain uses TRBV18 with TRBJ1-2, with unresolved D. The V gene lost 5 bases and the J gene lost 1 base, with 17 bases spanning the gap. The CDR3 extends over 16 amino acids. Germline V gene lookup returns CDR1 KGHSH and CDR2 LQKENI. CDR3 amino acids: CASSSGRETLNYGYTF. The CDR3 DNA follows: TGTGCCAGCTCATCCGGGAGGGAGACCCTTAACTATGGCTACACCTTC.

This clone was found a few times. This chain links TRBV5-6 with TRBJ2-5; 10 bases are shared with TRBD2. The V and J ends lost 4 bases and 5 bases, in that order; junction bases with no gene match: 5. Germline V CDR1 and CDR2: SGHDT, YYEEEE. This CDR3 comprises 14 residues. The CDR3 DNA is TGTGCCAGCAGCCTTAGCGGGAGGAGGGAGACCCAGTACTTC. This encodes CASSLSGRRETQYF.

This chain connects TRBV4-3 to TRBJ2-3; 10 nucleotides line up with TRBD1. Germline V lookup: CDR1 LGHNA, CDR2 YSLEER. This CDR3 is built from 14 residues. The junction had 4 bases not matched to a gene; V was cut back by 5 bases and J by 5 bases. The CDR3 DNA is TGCGCCAGCAGCTTCGGACAGGGGGGAGATACGCAGTATTTT. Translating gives CASSFGQGGDTQYF.

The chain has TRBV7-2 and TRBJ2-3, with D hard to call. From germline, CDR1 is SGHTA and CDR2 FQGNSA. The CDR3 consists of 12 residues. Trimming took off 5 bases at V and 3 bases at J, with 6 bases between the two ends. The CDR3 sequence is CASSDRTDTQYF. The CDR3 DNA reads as TGTGCCAGCAGCGATCGGACAGATACGCAGTATTTT.

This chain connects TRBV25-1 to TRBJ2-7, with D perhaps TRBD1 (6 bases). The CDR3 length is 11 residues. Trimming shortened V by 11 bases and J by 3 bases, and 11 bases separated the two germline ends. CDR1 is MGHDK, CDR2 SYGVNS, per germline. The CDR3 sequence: CASLGGYEQYF. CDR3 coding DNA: TGTGCCTCCCTAGGGGGCTACGAGCAGTACTTC.

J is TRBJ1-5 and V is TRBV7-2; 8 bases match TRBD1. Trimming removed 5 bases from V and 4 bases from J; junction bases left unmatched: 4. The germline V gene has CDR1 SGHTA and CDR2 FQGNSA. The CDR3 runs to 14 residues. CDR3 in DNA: TGTGCCAGCAGCGAGGGACAGGTTAATCAGCCCCAGCATTTT. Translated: CASSEGQVNQPQHF.

CDR3 residues: CASSSWTSGVNEQFF. The CDR3 DNA is TGTGCCAGCAGTTCGTGGACTAGCGGGGTCAATGAGCAGTTCTTC. This sequence joins TRBV6-5 and TRBJ2-1, with TRBD2 matching over 12 bases. The CDR3 runs to 15 residues. From germline, CDR1 is MNHEY and CDR2 SVGAGI. J gave up 6 bases and V 4 bases, and 4 bases lay outside the gene matches.

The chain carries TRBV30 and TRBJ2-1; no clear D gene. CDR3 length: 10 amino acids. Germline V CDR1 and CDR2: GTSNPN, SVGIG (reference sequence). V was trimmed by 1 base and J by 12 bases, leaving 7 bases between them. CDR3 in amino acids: CAWSDRRQFF. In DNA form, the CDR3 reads TGTGCCTGGAGTGATAGAAGGCAGTTCTTC. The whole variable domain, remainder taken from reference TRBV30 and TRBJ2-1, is SQTIHQWPATLVQPVGSPLSLECTVEGTSNPNLYWYRQAAGRGLQLLFYSVGIGQISSEVPQNLSASRPQDRQFILSSKKLLLSDSGFYLCAWSDRRQFFGPGTRLTVL.

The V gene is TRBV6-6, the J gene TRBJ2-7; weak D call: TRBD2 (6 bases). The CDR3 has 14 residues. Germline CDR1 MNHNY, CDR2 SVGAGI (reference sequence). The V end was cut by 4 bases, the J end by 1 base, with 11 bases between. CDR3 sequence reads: CASSSGDSSYEQYF. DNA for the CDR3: TGTGCCAGCAGTTCGGGGGACTCGTCCTACGAGCAGTACTTC.

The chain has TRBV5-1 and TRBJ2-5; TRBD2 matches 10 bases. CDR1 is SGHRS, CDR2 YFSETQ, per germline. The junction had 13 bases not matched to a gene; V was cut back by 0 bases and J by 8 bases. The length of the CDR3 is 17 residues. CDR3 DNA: TGCGCCAGCAGCTTGGTGTCCCGGACTAGCGGAGGTTCCACCCAGTACTTC. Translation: CASSLVSRTSGGSTQYF.

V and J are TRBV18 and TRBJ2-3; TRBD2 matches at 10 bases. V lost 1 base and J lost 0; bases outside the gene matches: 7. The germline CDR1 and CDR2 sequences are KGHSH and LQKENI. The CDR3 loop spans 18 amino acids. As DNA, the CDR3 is TGTGCCAGCTCACCACGGGCTAGCGGGGGCCCTAGCACAGATACGCAGTATTTT. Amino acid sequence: CASSPRASGGPSTDTQYF.

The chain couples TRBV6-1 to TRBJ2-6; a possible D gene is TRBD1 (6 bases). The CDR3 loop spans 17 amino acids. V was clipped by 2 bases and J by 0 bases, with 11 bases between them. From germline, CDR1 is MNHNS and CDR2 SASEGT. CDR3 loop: CASSELTGLSGANVLTF. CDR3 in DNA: TGTGCCAGCAGTGAATTGACAGGTCTCTCTGGGGCCAACGTCCTGACTTTC.

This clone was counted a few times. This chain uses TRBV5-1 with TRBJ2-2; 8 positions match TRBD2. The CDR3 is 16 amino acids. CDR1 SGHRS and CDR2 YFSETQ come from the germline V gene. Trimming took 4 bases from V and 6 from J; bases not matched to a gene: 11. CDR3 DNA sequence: TGCGCCAGCAGCAAACCCCTAGCCGGGGGGGCCGGGGAGCTGTTTTTT. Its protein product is CASSKPLAGGAGELFF.

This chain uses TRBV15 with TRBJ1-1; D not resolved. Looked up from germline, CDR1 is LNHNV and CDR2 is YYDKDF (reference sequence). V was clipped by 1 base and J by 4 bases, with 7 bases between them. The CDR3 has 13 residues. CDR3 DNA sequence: TGTGCCACCAGCAGAGTGTTTAGCACTGAAGCTTTCTTT. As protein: CATSRVFSTEAFF.

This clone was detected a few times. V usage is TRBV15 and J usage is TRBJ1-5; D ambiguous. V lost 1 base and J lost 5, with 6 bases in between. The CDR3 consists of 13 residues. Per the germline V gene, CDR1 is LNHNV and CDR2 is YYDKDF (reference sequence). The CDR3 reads CATSRVIDQPQHF. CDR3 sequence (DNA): TGTGCCACCAGCAGAGTAATAGATCAGCCCCAGCATTTT.

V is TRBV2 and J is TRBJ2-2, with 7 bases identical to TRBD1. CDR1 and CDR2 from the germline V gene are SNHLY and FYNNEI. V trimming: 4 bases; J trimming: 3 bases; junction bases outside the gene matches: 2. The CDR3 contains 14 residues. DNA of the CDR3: TGTGCCAGCAGTGGACAGGGAGACACCGGGGAGCTGTTTTTT. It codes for CASSGQGDTGELFF. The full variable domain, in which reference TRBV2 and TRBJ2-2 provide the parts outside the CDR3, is EPEVTQTPSHQVTQMGQEVILRCVPISNHLYFYWYRQILGQKVEFLVSFYNNEISEKSEIFDDQFSVERPDGSNFTLKIRSTKLEDSAMYFCASSGQGDTGELFFGEGSRLTVL.

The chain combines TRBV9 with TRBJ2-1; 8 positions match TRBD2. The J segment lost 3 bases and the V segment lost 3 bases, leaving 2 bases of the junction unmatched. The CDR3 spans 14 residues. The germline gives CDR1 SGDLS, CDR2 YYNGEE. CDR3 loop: CASSAGGVYNEQFF. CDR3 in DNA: TGTGCCAGCAGCGCGGGGGGGGTCTACAATGAGCAGTTCTTC.

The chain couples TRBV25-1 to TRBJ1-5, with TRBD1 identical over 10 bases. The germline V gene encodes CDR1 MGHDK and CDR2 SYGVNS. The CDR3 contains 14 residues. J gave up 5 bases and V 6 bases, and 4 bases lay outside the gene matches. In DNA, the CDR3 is TGTGCCAGCAGAGGACAGGGGGTGGATCAGCCCCAGCATTTT. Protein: CASRGQGVDQPQHF.

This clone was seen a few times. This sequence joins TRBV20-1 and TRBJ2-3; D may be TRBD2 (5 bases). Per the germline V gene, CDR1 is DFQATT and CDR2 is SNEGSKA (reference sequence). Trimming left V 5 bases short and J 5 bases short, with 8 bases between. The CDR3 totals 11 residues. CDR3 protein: CSAHSVDTQYF. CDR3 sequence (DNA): TGCAGTGCTCATAGCGTAGATACGCAGTATTTT.

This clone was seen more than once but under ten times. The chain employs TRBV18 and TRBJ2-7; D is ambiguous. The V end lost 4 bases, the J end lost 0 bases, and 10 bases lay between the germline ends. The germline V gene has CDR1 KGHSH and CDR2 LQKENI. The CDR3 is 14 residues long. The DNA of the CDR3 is TGTGCCAGCTCACTGCCGGGTAGCTCCTACGAGCAGTACTTC. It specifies CASSLPGSSYEQYF.

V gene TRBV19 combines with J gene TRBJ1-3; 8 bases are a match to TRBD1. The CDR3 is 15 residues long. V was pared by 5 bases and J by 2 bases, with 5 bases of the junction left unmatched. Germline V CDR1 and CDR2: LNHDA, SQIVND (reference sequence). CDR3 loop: CASSQGASAGNTIYF. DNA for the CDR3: TGTGCCAGTAGTCAGGGGGCAAGTGCTGGAAACACCATATATTTT.

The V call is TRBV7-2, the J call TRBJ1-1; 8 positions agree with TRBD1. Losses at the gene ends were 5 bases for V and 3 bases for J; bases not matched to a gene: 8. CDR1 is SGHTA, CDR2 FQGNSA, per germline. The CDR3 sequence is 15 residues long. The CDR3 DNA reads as TGTGCCAGCAGCCCTAGACAGGGGACGGACACTGAAGCTTTCTTT. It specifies CASSPRQGTDTEAFF.